Sequencing of this TCR beta chain was carried out in a study of identical twins. CDR3 size: 17 residues. CDR1 is MGHDK and CDR2 is SYGVNS in the germline V gene. V dropped 3 bases and J dropped 0; count of bases not matched to a gene: 6. A single record per CDR3 protein comes from TCRdb applying MiXCR to the 5' RACE reads. The table lists around 1.7 million distinct CDR3 sequences, more than 30% of them singletons, with 0.25% to 0.3% in the top ten. The chain has TRBV25-1 and TRBJ2-3; 10 nucleotides align to TRBD2. The sequence came from a newborn girl in good health. Input material: cord blood. The DNA for the CDR3 is TGTGCCAGCAGTGACCTTGGACTAGCGGCTAGCACAGATACGCAGTATTTT. Translation: CASSDLGLAASTDTQYF.